What follows are 3 T cell receptor delta chains derived from one specimen sequenced in a study of gamma-delta T cells after stem cell transplantation. TCRdb redid the clone calls on the RT-PCR reads with CATT. The sample holds some 1,300 delta-chain clones; approximately 5% are singletons and the top ten take roughly a third. Input material: gamma-delta T cells. All receptors derive from a human donor. It is not recorded whose cells these are; they may come from a transplant donor.

About this clone itself: TCRdb's entry gives the protein of a much larger clone, which mismatches this DNA's translation at residue 15, likely from a read error; the protein reported here is translated from the DNA. The rearrangement links TRDV2 to TRDJ1; TRDD3 aligns across 8 bases. Germline values: CDR1 GEAIGNYY, CDR2 EKD. The CDR3 sequence is 17 residues long. In nucleotides, the CDR3 is TGTGCCTGTGACACGATCGGGATACGTCCTTACACCGATAAATTCATCTTT. This sequence encodes CACDTIGIRPYTDKFIF.

Notes on this clone: A read error likely explains this, since a far larger clone differs by one base. This sample includes further DNA sequences coding for the same CDR3. V gene TRDV2 combines with J gene TRDJ1, with 10 bases lining up with TRDD3. CDR1 and CDR2 from the germline V gene are GEAIGNYY and EKD. The CDR3 runs to 14 residues. For the CDR3, the DNA is TGTGCCTGTGACCTTACTGGGGGATCCGATAAACTCATTTTT. Protein product: CACDLTGGSDKLIF.

Concerning this clone itself: The protein recorded in TCRdb matches a much larger clone and deviates from this DNA's translation at residue 13, suggesting a read error; the protein here is obtained by translating the DNA. The V call is TRDV2, the J call TRDJ1; D assignment may be TRDD2 or TRDD3 (7 bases each). The V end was cut by 1 base, the J end by 4 bases, with 27 bases between. The germline gives CDR1 GEAIGNYY, CDR2 EKD. The CDR3 loop spans 19 amino acids. The DNA for the CDR3 is TGTGCCTGTGACACGGCGGGCTTTCCTACTGGGGCTCATGGCGATAAACTCATCTTT. Translated, it gives CACDTAGFPTGAHGDKLIF.